This TCR beta chain was found in a study of cytomegalovirus exposure and HLA in healthy donors. Broader study findings: Earlier results showed most TCR beta V segments being productive about 87% or about 30% of the time. Reports state that TCR beta sequences accurately predicted most subjects' HLA-A and HLA-B alleles. Rare TCR sequences predominated, though certain public TCRs were found in many donors.

PCR employed 60 Vbeta and 13 Jbeta primers. Original data processing: About 10 million of tens of millions of unique TCR beta chains were shared, per a later count. The table came from immunoSEQ multiplex PCR; TCRdb's copy has only in-frame clones and leaves some out. The V and J calls and the clone size are those of that table, but D and trimming were determined from the DNA. The sample includes around 97,000 clones, less than 9.5% of them seen just once. The germline CDR1 and CDR2 sequences are SNHLY and FYNNEI. CDR3 length equals 18 residues. J gave up 2 bases and V 6 bases, and 16 bases lay outside the gene matches. This clone occurred a few times. Its specificity is not known.

This chain links TRBV2 with TRBJ2-7, with 10 bases that match TRBD2. The source material was PBMCs. This receptor was taken from a man aged 50-59 years in good health and CMV-seropositive. In nucleotides, the CDR3 is TGTGCCAGCAGAGAGGGGGTGCCCCTAGCGGGAGATCCCTACGAGCAGTACTTC. Translating gives CASREGVPLAGDPYEQYF.